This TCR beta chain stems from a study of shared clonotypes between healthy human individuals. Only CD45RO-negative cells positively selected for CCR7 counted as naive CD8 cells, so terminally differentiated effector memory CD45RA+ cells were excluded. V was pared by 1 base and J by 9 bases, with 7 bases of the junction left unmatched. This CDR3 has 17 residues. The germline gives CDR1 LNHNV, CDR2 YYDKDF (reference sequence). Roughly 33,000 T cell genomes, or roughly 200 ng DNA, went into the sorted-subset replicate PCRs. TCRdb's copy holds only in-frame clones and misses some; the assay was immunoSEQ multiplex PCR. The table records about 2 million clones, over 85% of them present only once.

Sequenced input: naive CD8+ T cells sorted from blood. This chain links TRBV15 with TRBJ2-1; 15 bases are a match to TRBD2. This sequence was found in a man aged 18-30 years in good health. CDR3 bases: TGTGCCACCAGCAGAGGGATGGGACTAGCGGGAGGTGGTGAGCAGTTCTTC. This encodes CATSRGMGLAGGGEQFF.